The 29 T cell receptor beta chains reported below all come from one sample, sequenced in a study of blood T cell repertoires in COVID-19. Clones were read by immunoSEQ multiplex PCR, and TCRdb kept only the in-frame ones, dropping some. This sample has some 240,000 clones, with roughly 84% found just once. Source material: PBMCs or T cells enriched from blood (not recorded which). These receptors were collected from a man in his forties or fifties who had recovered from COVID-19.

The chain has TRBV7-8 and TRBJ2-3; D uncertain. The CDR3 contains 13 residues. CDR1 is SGHVS and CDR2 is FQNEAQ in the germline V gene. Trimming cost V 1 base and J 1 base, with 3 bases left between them. CDR3 in amino acids: CASSLGGTDTQYF. CDR3 in DNA: TGTGCCAGCAGCTTAGGAGGCACAGATACGCAGTATTTT.

The chain combines TRBV5-1 with TRBJ1-1; 7 nucleotides match TRBD1. Germline CDR1 reads SGHRS; CDR2 reads YFSETQ. Trimming removed 4 bases from V and 1 base from J; junction bases left unmatched: 1. The CDR3 covers 13 residues. The CDR3 sequence is CASSRQGNTEAFF. The CDR3 region has the DNA TGCGCCAGCAGCAGACAGGGGAACACTGAAGCTTTCTTT. Full variable domain (remainder filled in from reference TRBV5-1 and TRBJ1-1): KAGVTQTPRYLIKTRGQQVTLSCSPISGHRSVSWYQQTPGQGLQFLFEYFSETQRNKGNFPGRFSGRQFSNSRSEMNVSTLELGDSALYLCASSRQGNTEAFFGQGTRLTVV.

This chain joins TRBV30 and TRBJ2-4; D may be TRBD1 (5 bases). The CDR3 has 13 residues. The germline CDR1 and CDR2 sequences are GTSNPN and SVGIG (reference sequence). V was clipped by 1 base and J by 3 bases, with 7 bases between them. In DNA, the CDR3 is TGTGCCTGGAGTGAAACAGGCAAAAACATTCAGTACTTC. It is translated as CAWSETGKNIQYF.

This clone has a handful of counts. The gene calls are TRBV5-5 and TRBJ2-4; 11 bases line up with TRBD1. The CDR3 contains 15 residues. J lost 7 bases, V lost 0 bases, and 3 bases had no gene match. The germline gives CDR1 SGHKS, CDR2 YYEKEE (reference sequence). The chain's CDR3 is CASSLEGQGGNIQYF. CDR3 nucleotides: TGTGCCAGCAGCTTGGAGGGACAGGGGGGGAACATTCAGTACTTC.

The chain employs TRBV20-1 and TRBJ2-7; 10 bases are shared with TRBD2. There are 14 residues in the CDR3. CDR1 DFQATT and CDR2 SNEGSKA come from the germline V gene (reference sequence). V was clipped by 3 bases and J by 3 bases; unmatched bases: 5. In DNA, the CDR3 is TGCAGTGCTAGTCGACTAGCGGGTAGCTACGAGCAGTACTTC. This encodes CSASRLAGSYEQYF.

The chain joins TRBV5-6 to TRBJ1-4; 7 bases match TRBD1. In germline, CDR1 is SGHDT, CDR2 YYEEEE. The V gene end was trimmed by 1 base and the J gene end by 3 bases; junction bases not matched to a gene: 3. The CDR3 loop spans 15 amino acids. CDR3 sequence reads: CASSLRGQANEKLFF. CDR3 bases: TGTGCCAGCAGCTTGCGTGGACAGGCTAATGAAAAACTGTTTTTT.

The chain is built from TRBV23-1 and TRBJ2-1; TRBD2 aligns across 16 bases. Being an ORF, TRBV23-1 has a function that is uncertain. Germline trimming cut 3 bases from V and 7 bases from J; bases unmatched to any gene: 9. This CDR3 contains 18 residues. CDR3 region: CASSHLRGTSGGANEQFF. The CDR3 bases are TGCGCCAGCAGTCACCTCCGCGGGACTAGCGGGGGGGCAAATGAGCAGTTCTTC.

The chain combines TRBV14 with TRBJ2-3; 10 nucleotides align to TRBD1. The length of the CDR3 is 17 residues. Germline CDR1 reads SGHDN; CDR2 reads FVKESK. V dropped 4 bases and J dropped 4; count of bases not matched to a gene: 11. The DNA for the CDR3 is TGTGCCAGCAGCCCGGTGACAGGGGGCGCGTCCCCAGATACGCAGTATTTT. Residues: CASSPVTGGASPDTQYF.

V usage is TRBV27 and J usage is TRBJ2-3; TRBD1 agrees at 7 bases. From germline, CDR1 is MNHEY and CDR2 SMNVEV (reference sequence). With V trimmed by 4 bases and J by 0 bases, 10 bases remained unmatched. This CDR3 comprises 17 residues. The CDR3 coding sequence is TGTGCCAGCAGTTCCCTCGTTGGGACAGCTAGCACAGATACGCAGTATTTT. Amino acids: CASSSLVGTASTDTQYF.

The chain links TRBV19 to TRBJ2-7; D perhaps matches TRBD1 (6 bases). V lost 0 bases and J lost 2, with 8 bases in between. The CDR3 is 14 residues long. Germline assignment: CDR1 LNHDA and CDR2 SQIVND (reference sequence). The CDR3 reads CASSIEGQTYEQYF. CDR3 sequence (DNA): TGTGCCAGTAGTATAGAAGGACAGACCTACGAGCAGTACTTC.

The V call is TRBV7-9, the J call TRBJ2-3; 7 bases map to TRBD2. Germline assignment: CDR1 SEHNR and CDR2 FQNEAQ (reference sequence). CDR3 size: 15 residues. V trimming: 5 bases; J trimming: 1 base; junction bases outside the gene matches: 6. CDR3 residues: CASSRTGGGTDTQYF. The CDR3, as DNA: TGTGCCAGCAGCCGTACGGGGGGAGGCACAGATACGCAGTATTTT.

This clone was counted only a few times. V gene TRBV28 combines with J gene TRBJ1-3; no reliable D call. The CDR3 consists of 13 residues. In germline, CDR1 is MDHEN, CDR2 SYDVKM. V lost 4 bases to trimming and J lost 4 bases, with 8 bases between them. CDR3 nucleotides: TGTGCCAGCAGTTCAGTAAGAGGAAACACCATATATTTT. It specifies CASSSVRGNTIYF.

The V and J genes are TRBV5-1 and TRBJ2-5; 9 positions match TRBD2. CDR3 length: 16 residues. The germline CDR1 and CDR2 sequences are SGHRS and YFSETQ. J gave up 3 bases and V 2 bases, and 8 bases lay outside the gene matches. The CDR3 sequence: CASSLEAGGIKETQYF. CDR3 in DNA: TGCGCCAGCAGCTTAGAGGCGGGGGGGATCAAAGAGACCCAGTACTTC.

This chain uses TRBV7-8 with TRBJ1-1, with a tentative D call TRBD1 (5 bases). The germline gives CDR1 SGHVS, CDR2 FQNEAQ. The CDR3 contains 15 residues. V lost 1 base and J 5 bases, leaving 14 bases between the germline ends. The CDR3 bases are TGTGCCAGCAGCTTAGGGGGCCGCCTTAGGACTGAAGCTTTCTTT. Amino acid sequence: CASSLGGRLRTEAFF.

V usage is TRBV5-1 and J usage is TRBJ2-7, with 10 bases matching TRBD2. CDR1 and CDR2 (germline): SGHRS, YFSETQ. This CDR3 has 15 residues. With V trimmed by 4 bases and J by 7 bases, 11 bases remained unmatched. CDR3 region: CASSGSSGSLGEQYF. The CDR3 DNA reads as TGCGCCAGCAGCGGATCTAGCGGGAGTTTGGGTGAGCAGTACTTC.

The V gene is TRBV27, the J gene TRBJ2-7, with a possible D match to TRBD1 (5 bases). Per germline, CDR1 MNHEY and CDR2 SMNVEV (reference sequence). Trimming cost V 1 base and J 6 bases, with 7 bases left between them. The CDR3 has 12 residues. For the CDR3, the DNA is TGTGCCAGCAGTTTATATGGGGCCGAGCAGTACTTC. It is translated as CASSLYGAEQYF.

This chain connects TRBV19 to TRBJ2-1; no reliable D call. This CDR3 comprises 14 residues. V shed 9 bases and J shed 0 bases, with 12 bases lying between them. The germline V gene has CDR1 LNHDA and CDR2 SQIVND (reference sequence). The CDR3 coding sequence is TGTGCCAGCAGAAGCGCGAGCTCCTACAATGAGCAGTTCTTC. Translating it yields CASRSASSYNEQFF.

This chain uses TRBV7-9 with TRBJ2-7; TRBD2 matches at 7 bases. The ends lost 11 bases at V and 4 bases at J; junction bases unmatched: 8. This CDR3 is 12 amino acids long. Germline V gene sequence: CDR1 SEHNR, CDR2 FQNEAQ (reference sequence). DNA for the CDR3: TGTGCCTGTACGTCGGGGGGTTACGAGCAGTACTTC. This translates into CACTSGGYEQYF.

The V call is TRBV27, the J call TRBJ1-1, with D possibly matching TRBD1 (5 bases). Germline V gives CDR1 MNHEY, CDR2 SMNVEV (reference sequence). V lost 6 bases and J lost 2, with 10 bases in between. The CDR3 totals 13 residues. The CDR3 DNA follows: TGTGCCAGCAGACGGACATTAAACACTGAAGCTTTCTTT. Translating gives CASRRTLNTEAFF.

The chain couples TRBV4-2 to TRBJ2-3; 14 nucleotides agree with TRBD2. This CDR3 has 18 residues. Germline CDR1 reads LGHNA; CDR2 reads YNFKEQ. V was pared by 0 bases and J by 5 bases, with 7 bases of the junction left unmatched. This CDR3 is CASSQDPGLAGDLDTQYF. The CDR3 coding sequence is TGTGCCAGCAGCCAAGACCCGGGACTAGCGGGAGACCTAGATACGCAGTATTTT.

The V call is TRBV4-2, the J call TRBJ1-2, with TRBD1 as a possible D gene (6 bases). Trimming removed 3 bases at V and 6 bases at J, with 11 bases between. The CDR3 spans 13 residues. Germline lookup yields CDR1 LGHNA and CDR2 YNFKEQ. The CDR3 DNA reads as TGTGCCAGCAGCCAGGAAACAGGGAATGGCTACACCTTC. As protein: CASSQETGNGYTF.

CDR3 nucleotide sequence: TGTGCCAGCAGTCAAGGTAGCGGCTACGAGCAGTACTTC. Encoded protein: CASSQGSGYEQYF. The V gene is TRBV9, the J gene TRBJ2-7; perhaps TRBD2 as D (6 bases). This CDR3 comprises 13 residues. V dropped 5 bases and J dropped 3 bases, with 12 bases sitting between them. Germline V gives CDR1 SGDLS, CDR2 YYNGEE.

In DNA form, the CDR3 reads TGTGCCAGCAGCCAGACCTTACAGCTTTACACCGGGGAGCTGTTTTTT. As protein: CASSQTLQLYTGELFF. This chain joins TRBV14 and TRBJ2-2; unclear D gene. The CDR3 is 16 amino acids. The V end was cut by 3 bases, the J end by 3 bases, with 14 bases between. Germline CDR1 reads SGHDN; CDR2 reads FVKESK.

In DNA, the CDR3 is TGTGCCAGCAGCCCGGCTTTCGTGCGGGGCGGAGAGACCCAGTACTTC. This gives the protein CASSPAFVRGGETQYF. This chain connects TRBV7-8 to TRBJ2-5; weak D call: TRBD2 (6 bases). Looked up from germline, CDR1 is SGHVS and CDR2 is FQNEAQ. V was cut by 5 bases and J by 4 bases, with 20 bases left in between. There are 16 residues in the CDR3. Full variable domain (outside the CDR3, taken from reference TRBV7-8 and TRBJ2-5): GAGVSQSPRYKVAKRGQDVALRCDPISGHVSLFWYQQALGQGPEFLTYFQNEAQLDKSGLPSDRFFAERPEGSVSTLKIQRTQQEDSAVYLCASSPAFVRGGETQYFGPGTRLLVL.

The sample holds a few counts of this clone. The chain has TRBV5-1 and TRBJ2-7; TRBD2 aligns across 10 bases. The CDR3 spans 15 residues. Germline assignment: CDR1 SGHRS and CDR2 YFSETQ. V shed 4 bases and J 3 bases; nucleotides not matched to a gene: 7. The CDR3: CASSHTAGGLYEQYF. The DNA of the CDR3 is TGCGCCAGCAGCCATACAGCGGGAGGGCTCTACGAGCAGTACTTC. Based on the CDR3 plus reference TRBV5-1 and TRBJ2-7, the full variable domain is KAGVTQTPRYLIKTRGQQVTLSCSPISGHRSVSWYQQTPGQGLQFLFEYFSETQRNKGNFPGRFSGRQFSNSRSEMNVSTLELGDSALYLCASSHTAGGLYEQYFGPGTRLTVT.

The chain links TRBV7-9 to TRBJ1-6; tentatively, D is TRBD1 (6 bases). The CDR3 length is 15 residues. Between the trimmed V and J ends, which lost 5 bases and 10 bases, there was a span of 18 bases. Per the germline V gene, CDR1 is SEHNR and CDR2 is FQNEAQ (reference sequence). CDR3 amino acids: CASSEAAGAGSPLHF. The CDR3 bases are TGTGCCAGCAGCGAGGCGGCGGGGGCTGGGTCACCCCTCCACTTT.

This chain joins TRBV27 and TRBJ2-5; 7 nucleotides align to TRBD2. The CDR3 runs to 15 residues. Germline-derived CDR1 and CDR2 are MNHEY and SMNVEV (reference sequence). J gave up 2 bases and V 2 bases, and 5 bases lay outside the gene matches. CDR3 sequence (DNA): TGTGCCAGCAGTTTACTAGCGGTGACTCAAGAGACCCAGTACTTC. Translating gives CASSLLAVTQETQYF.

The CDR3 sequence is CASSDRGSNQPQHF. The DNA for the CDR3 is TGTGCCAGTAGTGACAGGGGTAGCAATCAGCCCCAGCATTTT. The gene calls are TRBV19 and TRBJ1-5, with 8 bases fitting TRBD1. This CDR3 contains 14 residues. J gave up 0 bases and V 5 bases, and 0 bases lay outside the gene matches. Germline CDR1 is LNHDA and CDR2 is SQIVND (reference sequence).

This chain joins TRBV28 and TRBJ1-2; weak D call: TRBD1 (6 bases). The CDR3 is 16 amino acids. V was trimmed by 4 bases and J by 3 bases, leaving 18 bases between them. CDR1 is MDHEN and CDR2 is SYDVKM in the germline V gene. The CDR3 here is CASSSFDRRQDYGYTF. CDR3 nucleotides: TGTGCCAGCAGTTCGTTCGACAGGCGGCAGGACTATGGCTACACCTTC.